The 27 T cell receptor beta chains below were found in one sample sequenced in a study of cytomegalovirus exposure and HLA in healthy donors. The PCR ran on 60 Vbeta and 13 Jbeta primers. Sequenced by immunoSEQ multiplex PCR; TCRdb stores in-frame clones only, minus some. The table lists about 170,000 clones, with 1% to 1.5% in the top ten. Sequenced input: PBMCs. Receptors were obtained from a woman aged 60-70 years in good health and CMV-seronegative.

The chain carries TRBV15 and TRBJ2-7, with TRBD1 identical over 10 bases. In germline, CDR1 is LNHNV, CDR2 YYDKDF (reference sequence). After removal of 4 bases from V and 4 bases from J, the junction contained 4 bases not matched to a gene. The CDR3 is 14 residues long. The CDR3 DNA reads TGTGCCACCAGCACCGGGACAGGGGCTTACGAGCAGTACTTC. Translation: CATSTGTGAYEQYF.

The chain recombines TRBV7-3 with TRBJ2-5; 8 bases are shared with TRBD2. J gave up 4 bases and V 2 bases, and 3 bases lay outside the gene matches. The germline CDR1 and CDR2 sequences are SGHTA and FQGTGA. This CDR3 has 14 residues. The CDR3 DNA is TGTGCCAGCAGCTTACGGGGGGGAGGAGAGACCCAGTACTTC. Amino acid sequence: CASSLRGGGETQYF.

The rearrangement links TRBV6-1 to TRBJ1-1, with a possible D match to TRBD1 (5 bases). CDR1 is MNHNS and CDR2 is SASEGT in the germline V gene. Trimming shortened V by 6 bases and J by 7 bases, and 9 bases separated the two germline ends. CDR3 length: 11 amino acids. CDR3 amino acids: CASRRDVEAFF. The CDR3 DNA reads TGTGCCAGCAGGCGGGACGTTGAAGCTTTCTTT.

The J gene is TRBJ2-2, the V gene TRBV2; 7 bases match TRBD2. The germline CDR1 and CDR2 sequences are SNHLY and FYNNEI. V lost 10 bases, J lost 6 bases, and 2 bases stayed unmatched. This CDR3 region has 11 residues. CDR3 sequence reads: CATGRAGELFF. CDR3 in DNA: TGTGCCACTGGGAGGGCCGGGGAGCTGTTTTTT.

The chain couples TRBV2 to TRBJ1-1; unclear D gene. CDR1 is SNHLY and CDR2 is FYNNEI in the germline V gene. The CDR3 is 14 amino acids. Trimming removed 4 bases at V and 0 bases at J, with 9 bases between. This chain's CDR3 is CASSVSRMNTEAFF. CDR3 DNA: TGTGCCAGCAGTGTTAGCCGTATGAACACTGAAGCTTTCTTT.

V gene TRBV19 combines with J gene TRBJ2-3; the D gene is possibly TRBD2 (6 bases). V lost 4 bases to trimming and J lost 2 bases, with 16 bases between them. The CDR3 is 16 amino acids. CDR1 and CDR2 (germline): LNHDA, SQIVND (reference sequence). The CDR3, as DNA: TGTGCCAGTAGTAGGTGGGACTTCCTCTCCACAGATACGCAGTATTTT. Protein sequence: CASSRWDFLSTDTQYF.

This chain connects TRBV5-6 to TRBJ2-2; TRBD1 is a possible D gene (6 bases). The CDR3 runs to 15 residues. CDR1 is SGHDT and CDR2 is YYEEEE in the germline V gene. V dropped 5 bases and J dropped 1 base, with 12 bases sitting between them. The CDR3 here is CASSFGQLNTGELFF. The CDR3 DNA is TGTGCCAGCAGTTTCGGACAGCTGAACACCGGGGAGCTGTTTTTT.

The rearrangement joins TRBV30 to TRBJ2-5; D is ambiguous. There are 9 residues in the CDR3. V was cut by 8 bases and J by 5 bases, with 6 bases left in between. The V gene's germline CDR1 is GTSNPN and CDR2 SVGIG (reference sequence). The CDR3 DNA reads TGTGCCAAGAGGGAGACCCAGTACTTC. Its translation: CAKRETQYF.

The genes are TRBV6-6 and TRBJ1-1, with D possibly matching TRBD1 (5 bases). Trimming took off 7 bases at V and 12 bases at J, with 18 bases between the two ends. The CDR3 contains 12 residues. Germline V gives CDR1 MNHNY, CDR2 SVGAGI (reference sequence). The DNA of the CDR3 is TGTGCCAGCAACCCTTTTGGGGGGAGAACTTTCTTT. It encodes CASNPFGGRTFF.

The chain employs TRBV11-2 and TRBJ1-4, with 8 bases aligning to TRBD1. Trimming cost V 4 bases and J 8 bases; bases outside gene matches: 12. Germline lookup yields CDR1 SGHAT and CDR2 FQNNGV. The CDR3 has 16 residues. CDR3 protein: CASSSISDRVEEKLFF. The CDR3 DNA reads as TGTGCCAGCAGCTCAATTTCGGACAGGGTTGAGGAAAAACTGTTTTTT.

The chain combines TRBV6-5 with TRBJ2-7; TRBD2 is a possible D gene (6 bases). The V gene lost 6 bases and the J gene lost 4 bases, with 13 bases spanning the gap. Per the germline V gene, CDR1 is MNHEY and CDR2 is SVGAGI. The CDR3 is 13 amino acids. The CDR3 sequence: CASSGGLTYEQYF. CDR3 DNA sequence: TGTGCCAGCAGCGGAGGACTAACGTACGAGCAGTACTTC.

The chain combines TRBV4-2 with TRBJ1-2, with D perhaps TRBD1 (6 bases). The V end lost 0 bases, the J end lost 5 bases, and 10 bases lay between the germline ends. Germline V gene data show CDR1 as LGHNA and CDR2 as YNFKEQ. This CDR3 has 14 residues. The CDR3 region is CASSQDGQSYGYTF. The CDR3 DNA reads TGTGCCAGCAGCCAAGATGGACAGTCGTATGGCTACACCTTC.

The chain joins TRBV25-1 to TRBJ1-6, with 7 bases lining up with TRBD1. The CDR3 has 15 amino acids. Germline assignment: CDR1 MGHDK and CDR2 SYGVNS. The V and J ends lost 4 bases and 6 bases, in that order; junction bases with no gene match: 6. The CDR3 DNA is TGTGCCAGCAGTGTGACAGGGCTGGGTAATTCACCCCTCCACTTT. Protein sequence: CASSVTGLGNSPLHF.

The CDR3 DNA is TGTGCCAGCTCAGAGTATGTGGTCACTAATGAAAAACTGTTTTTT. Its translation is CASSEYVVTNEKLFF. V is TRBV18 and J is TRBJ1-4, with D hard to call. V was shortened by 5 bases and J by 2 bases, with 12 bases between the two germline ends. The CDR3 totals 15 residues. Germline CDR1 reads KGHSH; CDR2 reads LQKENI.

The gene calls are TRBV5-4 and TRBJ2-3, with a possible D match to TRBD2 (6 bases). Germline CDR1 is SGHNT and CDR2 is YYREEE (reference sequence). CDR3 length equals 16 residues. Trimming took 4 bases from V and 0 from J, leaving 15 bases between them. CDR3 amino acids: CASSPERRASTDTQYF. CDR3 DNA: TGTGCCAGCAGCCCAGAGCGGAGGGCTAGCACAGATACGCAGTATTTT.

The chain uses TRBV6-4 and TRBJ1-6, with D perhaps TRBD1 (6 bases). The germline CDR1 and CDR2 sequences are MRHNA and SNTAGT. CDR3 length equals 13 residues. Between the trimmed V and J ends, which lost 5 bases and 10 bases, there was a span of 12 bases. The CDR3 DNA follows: TGTGCCAGCAGTACAGGGCTTGAATCACCCCTCCACTTT. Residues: CASSTGLESPLHF.

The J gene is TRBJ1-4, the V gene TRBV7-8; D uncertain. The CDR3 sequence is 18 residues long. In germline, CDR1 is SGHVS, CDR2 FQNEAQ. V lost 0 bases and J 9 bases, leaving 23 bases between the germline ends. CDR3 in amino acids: CASSLAPSYSTTGQKLFF. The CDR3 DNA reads TGTGCCAGCAGCTTAGCACCCTCCTATTCGACCACGGGTCAAAAACTGTTTTTT.

The CDR3 DNA is TGTGCCAGCAGTTTATCACCCAGGGGCACAGATACGCAGTATTTT. Protein product: CASSLSPRGTDTQYF. This chain links TRBV27 with TRBJ2-3; weak D call: TRBD1 (5 bases). The CDR3 contains 15 residues. Germline V CDR1 and CDR2: MNHEY, SMNVEV (reference sequence). V was trimmed by 0 bases and J by 1 base, leaving 8 bases between them.

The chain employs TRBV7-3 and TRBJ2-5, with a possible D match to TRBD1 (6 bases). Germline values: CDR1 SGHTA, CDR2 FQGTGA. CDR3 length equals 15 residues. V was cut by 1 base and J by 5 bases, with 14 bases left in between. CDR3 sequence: CASSLNPRGGETQYF. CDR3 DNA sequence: TGTGCCAGCAGCTTAAATCCCAGGGGCGGTGAGACCCAGTACTTC.

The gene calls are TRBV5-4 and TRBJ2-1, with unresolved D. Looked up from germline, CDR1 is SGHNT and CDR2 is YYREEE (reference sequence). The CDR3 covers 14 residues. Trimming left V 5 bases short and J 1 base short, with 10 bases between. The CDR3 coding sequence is TGTGCCAGCAGAACCTCTAGTTCCTACAATGAGCAGTTCTTC. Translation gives CASRTSSSYNEQFF.

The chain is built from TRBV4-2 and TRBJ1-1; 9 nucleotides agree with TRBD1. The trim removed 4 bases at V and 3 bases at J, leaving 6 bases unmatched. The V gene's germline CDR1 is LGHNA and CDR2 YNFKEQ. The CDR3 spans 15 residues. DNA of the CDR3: TGTGCCAGCAGCCCTAGCGGACAGGGGCACACTGAAGCTTTCTTT. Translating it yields CASSPSGQGHTEAFF.

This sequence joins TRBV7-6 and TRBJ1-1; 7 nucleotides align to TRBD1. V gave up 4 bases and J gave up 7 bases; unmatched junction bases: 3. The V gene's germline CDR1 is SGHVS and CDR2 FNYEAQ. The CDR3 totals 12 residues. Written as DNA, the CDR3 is TGTGCCAGCAGCTACAGGGGCGGTGAAGCTTTCTTT. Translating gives CASSYRGGEAFF.

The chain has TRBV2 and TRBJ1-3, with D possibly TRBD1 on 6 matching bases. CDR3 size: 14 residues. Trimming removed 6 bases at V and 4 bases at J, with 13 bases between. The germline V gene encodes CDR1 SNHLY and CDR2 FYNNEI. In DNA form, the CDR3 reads TGTGCCAGCAGAGCAACAGGGTACGGAAACACCATATATTTT. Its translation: CASRATGYGNTIYF.

CDR3 in DNA: TGCGCCAGCAGCCAAGCGGACAGGGCTTATCAGCCCCAGCATTTT. Translating gives CASSQADRAYQPQHF. The chain has TRBV4-1 and TRBJ1-5; 8 positions agree with TRBD1. The CDR3 is 15 residues long. The J segment lost 5 bases and the V segment lost 1 base, leaving 4 bases of the junction unmatched. Germline CDR1 reads MGHRA; CDR2 reads YSYEKL.

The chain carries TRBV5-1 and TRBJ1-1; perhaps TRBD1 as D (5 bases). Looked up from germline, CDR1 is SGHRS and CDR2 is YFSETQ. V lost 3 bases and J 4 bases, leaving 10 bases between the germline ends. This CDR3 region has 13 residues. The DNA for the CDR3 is TGCGCCAGCAGCTCGACAGTGAGCACTGAAGCTTTCTTT. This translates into CASSSTVSTEAFF. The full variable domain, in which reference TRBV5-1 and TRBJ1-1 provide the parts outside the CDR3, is KAGVTQTPRYLIKTRGQQVTLSCSPISGHRSVSWYQQTPGQGLQFLFEYFSETQRNKGNFPGRFSGRQFSNSRSEMNVSTLELGDSALYLCASSSTVSTEAFFGQGTRLTVV.

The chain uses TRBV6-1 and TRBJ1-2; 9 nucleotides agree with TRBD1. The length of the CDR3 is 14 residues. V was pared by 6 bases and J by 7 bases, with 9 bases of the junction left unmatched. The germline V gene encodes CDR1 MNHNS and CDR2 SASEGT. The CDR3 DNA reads TGTGCCAGCAGGGTTGACAGGGGGAATTCTGGCTACACCTTC. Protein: CASRVDRGNSGYTF.

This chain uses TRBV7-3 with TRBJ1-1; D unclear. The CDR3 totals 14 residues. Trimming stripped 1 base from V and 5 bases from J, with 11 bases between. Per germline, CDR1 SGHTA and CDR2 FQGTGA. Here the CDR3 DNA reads TGTGCCAGCAGCTTAAACCATGCGGGGACTGAAGCTTTCTTT. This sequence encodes CASSLNHAGTEAFF.